This entry is about one TCR beta chain. The assay was immunoSEQ multiplex PCR, and TCRdb's table has in-frame clones only and misses some. Altogether about 600,000 clones are present, nearly 98% being singletons, with the ten largest covering 0.3%. The data were taken from a study of shared clonotypes between healthy human individuals. At the level of the study: Each donor contributed plates that comprised three CD4 naive, three CD4 memory, two CD8 naive and one CD8 memory.

Naivety among CD8 cells was defined by CD45RO negativity and positive CCR7 selection, thereby excluding terminally differentiated effector memory CD45RA+ cells. Trimming took 6 bases from V and 4 from J, leaving 15 bases between them. This CDR3 contains 14 residues. CDR1 is SNHLY and CDR2 is FYNNEI in the germline V gene. The sequence was collected from a man younger than 40 in good health. Sample: naive CD8+ T cells sorted from blood. The genes are TRBV2 and TRBJ2-5; the D is unclear. The CDR3 region is CASRYWGSAETQYF. The DNA for the CDR3 is TGTGCCAGCAGATATTGGGGAAGCGCAGAGACCCAGTACTTC.